This T cell receptor (beta chain) came from a study of blood T cell repertoires in COVID-19. Study information: Samples of COVID-19 (acute and convalescent) were obtained from the United States, Italy and Spain. Sources were T cells, B-cell-depleted T cells, or PBMCs; the material itself was cDNA or gDNA.

In the authors' methods: Estimation of nucleated cell counts relied on the amplification of reference gene primers. Measured with immunoSEQ multiplex PCR; TCRdb has only the in-frame clones, and not every one. The V and J calls and clone size are taken from that table; D and trimming were inferred from the DNA. The sample includes 100,000 to 150,000 clones, about 74% of them seen just once. The germline gives CDR1 SGHDN, CDR2 FVKESK. The V end was cut by 2 bases, the J end by 0 bases, with 23 bases between. The CDR3 is 19 residues long. The receptor was isolated from an older man with acute or convalescent COVID-19. This chain links TRBV14 with TRBJ2-7; D possibly corresponds to TRBD2 (5 bases). The material sequenced was peripheral blood. CDR3 in amino acids: CASSQLAPPFGYSSYEQYF. The CDR3 DNA sequence: TGTGCCAGCAGCCAACTAGCACCCCCTTTTGGGTATTCCTCCTACGAGCAGTACTTC.